A single sample gave rise to the 32 T cell receptor beta chains below, sequenced in a study of T cell responses to AZD1222 COVID-19 vaccine. Sequencing used immunoSEQ multiplex PCR; TCRdb keeps in-frame clones, though not all of them. The sample has fewer than 130,000 clones, roughly 85% seen once. The sequencing used peripheral blood, collected 28 days after the second AZD1222 dose. These receptors were obtained from an adult who received the AZD1222 COVID-19 vaccine.

The rearrangement links TRBV7-9 to TRBJ1-2, with D uncertain. The V gene lost 1 base and the J gene lost 8 bases, with 14 bases spanning the gap. CDR1 is SEHNR, CDR2 FQNEAQ, per germline (reference sequence). The CDR3 totals 14 residues. The CDR3 sequence: CASSLELLEGGYTF. The CDR3 bases are TGTGCCAGCAGCTTAGAGCTACTGGAGGGAGGCTACACCTTC.

The genes are TRBV14 and TRBJ1-1; D remains ambiguous. The CDR3 contains 15 residues. The germline V gene has CDR1 SGHDN and CDR2 FVKESK. Trimming left V 1 base short and J 4 bases short, with 13 bases between. CDR3 in amino acids: CASSQVAAGFTEAFF. The CDR3 nucleotides read TGTGCCAGCAGCCAAGTTGCGGCGGGGTTCACTGAAGCTTTCTTT. Looking up the rest from reference TRBV14 and TRBJ1-1 gives the full variable domain: EAGVTQFPSHSVIEKGQTVTLRCDPISGHDNLYWYRRVMGKEIKFLLHFVKESKQDESGMPNNRFLAERTGGTYSTLKVQPAELEDSGVYFCASSQVAAGFTEAFFGQGTRLTVV.

The chain couples TRBV27 to TRBJ1-5; unclear D gene. The CDR3 length is 14 residues. Germline V gene lookup returns CDR1 MNHEY and CDR2 SMNVEV (reference sequence). V was pared by 9 bases and J by 3 bases, with 15 bases between. The CDR3 DNA reads TGTGCCAGAAACGGAGGCCACCCCAATCAGCCCCAGCATTTT. Translation: CARNGGHPNQPQHF.

The V and J genes are TRBV5-1 and TRBJ2-7; 16 positions agree with TRBD2. The junction had 8 bases not matched to a gene; V was cut back by 0 bases and J by 11 bases. The length of the CDR3 is 16 residues. The germline V gene has CDR1 SGHRS and CDR2 YFSETQ. The CDR3 here is CASSLVVGTSGRVEYF. The CDR3 DNA reads TGCGCCAGCAGCTTGGTTGTCGGGACTAGCGGGAGGGTCGAGTACTTC. Full variable domain (rest looked up from reference TRBV5-1 and TRBJ2-7): KAGVTQTPRYLIKTRGQQVTLSCSPISGHRSVSWYQQTPGQGLQFLFEYFSETQRNKGNFPGRFSGRQFSNSRSEMNVSTLELGDSALYLCASSLVVGTSGRVEYFGPGTRLTVT.

Only one count was recorded for this clone. This chain connects TRBV12-3 or TRBV12-4 to TRBJ2-4; possibly TRBD1 for D (5 bases). The CDR3 is 13 amino acids. Trimming stripped 7 bases from V and 4 bases from J, with 11 bases between. The CDR3 nucleotides read TGTGCCAGCAAGTCAACAGGAAAAAACATTCAGTACTTC. It yields the protein CASKSTGKNIQYF.

V is TRBV11-2 and J is TRBJ2-7, with 7 bases that match TRBD1. The germline V gene encodes CDR1 SGHAT and CDR2 FQNNGV. This CDR3 comprises 15 residues. V shed 1 base and J 3 bases; nucleotides not matched to a gene: 6. The CDR3 DNA sequence: TGTGCCAGCAGCTTAGTGTGGCCAGGGGGCTACGAGCAGTACTTC. This translates into CASSLVWPGGYEQYF.

This clone was observed a single time. The chain has TRBV5-6 and TRBJ1-5; D perhaps matches TRBD1 (5 bases). This CDR3 is 13 amino acids long. Germline V lookup: CDR1 SGHDT, CDR2 YYEEEE. Trimming shortened V by 4 bases and J by 7 bases, and 12 bases separated the two germline ends. DNA of the CDR3: TGTGCCAGCAGCGGAGGGGTGTACCAGCCCCAGCATTTT. It specifies CASSGGVYQPQHF. The whole variable domain, remainder taken from reference TRBV5-6 and TRBJ1-5, is DAGVTQSPTHLIKTRGQQVTLRCSPKSGHDTVSWYQQALGQGPQFIFQYYEEEERQRGNFPDRFSGHQFPNYSSELNVNALLLGDSALYLCASSGGVYQPQHFGDGTRLSIL.

The chain carries TRBV14 and TRBJ2-1; D is possibly TRBD1 (6 bases). The V end lost 5 bases, the J end lost 5 bases, and 16 bases lay between the germline ends. This CDR3 spans 15 amino acids. Germline CDR1 is SGHDN and CDR2 is FVKESK. CDR3 coding DNA: TGTGCCAGCAGCTCGACCGGGACATACCACAATGAGCAGTTCTTC. This gives the protein CASSSTGTYHNEQFF.

This chain connects TRBV7-9 to TRBJ1-4; D not resolved. With 1 base removed from V and 8 bases from J, the gap between germline ends came to 8 bases. The germline V gene encodes CDR1 SEHNR and CDR2 FQNEAQ (reference sequence). The CDR3 is 13 amino acids. The CDR3, as DNA: TGTGCCAGCAGCTTAGATCGTCCCGAAAAACTGTTTTTT. It encodes CASSLDRPEKLFF.

The chain is built from TRBV6-5 and TRBJ2-5, with TRBD1 matching over 9 bases. V lost 6 bases and J lost 5; bases outside the gene matches: 4. The CDR3 totals 13 residues. Germline assignment: CDR1 MNHEY and CDR2 SVGAGI. The CDR3 here is CASRRGQGETQYF. CDR3 nucleotides: TGTGCCAGCAGACGGGGACAGGGCGAGACCCAGTACTTC.

This clone has only one observation. The DNA of the CDR3 is TGTGCCAGCAGTTCTCGGCGGGCGCTCACAGATACGCAGTATTTT. It specifies CASSSRRALTDTQYF. V is TRBV6-5 and J is TRBJ2-3; D possibly corresponds to TRBD2 (5 bases). This CDR3 is built from 15 residues. The V end lost 4 bases, the J end lost 2 bases, and 13 bases lay between the germline ends. Germline loops: CDR1 MNHEY, CDR2 SVGAGI.

This chain links TRBV11-2 with TRBJ1-1; 8 nucleotides match TRBD1. The CDR3 consists of 17 residues. Trimming removed 1 base from V and 0 bases from J; junction bases left unmatched: 7. Germline lookup yields CDR1 SGHAT and CDR2 FQNNGV. The CDR3 spells CASSLGFRGPMNTEAFF. As DNA, the CDR3 is TGTGCCAGCAGCTTAGGGTTCAGGGGGCCGATGAACACTGAAGCTTTCTTT.

The chain uses TRBV7-6 and TRBJ2-7; the match to TRBD1 covers 8 bases. Losses at the gene ends were 4 bases for V and 5 bases for J; bases not matched to a gene: 7. Germline CDR1 SGHVS, CDR2 FNYEAQ. The CDR3 runs 14 residues. The CDR3 region is CASSWKQGGHEQYF. The CDR3 nucleotides are TGTGCCAGCAGCTGGAAACAGGGGGGTCACGAGCAGTACTTC.

This clone was recorded only once. J is TRBJ2-7 and V is TRBV15, with D unresolved. With 6 bases removed from V and 1 base from J, the gap between germline ends came to 7 bases. The CDR3 has 12 residues. Germline V CDR1 and CDR2: LNHNV, YYDKDF (reference sequence). The CDR3 reads CATRGSSYEQYF. Here the CDR3 DNA reads TGTGCCACCAGGGGCAGTTCCTACGAGCAGTACTTC.

The V and J genes are TRBV7-9 and TRBJ1-4; D is possibly TRBD1 (5 bases). V lost 1 base to trimming and J lost 4 bases, with 10 bases between them. The V gene's germline CDR1 is SEHNR and CDR2 FQNEAQ (reference sequence). This CDR3 region has 15 residues. The CDR3 sequence: CASSLDGAFNEKLFF. The CDR3 DNA reads as TGTGCCAGCAGCTTAGACGGGGCTTTTAATGAAAAACTGTTTTTT.

This chain joins TRBV27 and TRBJ2-7; D remains ambiguous. The CDR3 extends over 17 amino acids. Per the germline V gene, CDR1 is MNHEY and CDR2 is SMNVEV (reference sequence). Trimming pared 0 bases from V and 7 bases from J, leaving 22 bases between. CDR3 DNA sequence: TGTGCCAGCAGTTTATCGGTCTCGGACCCCAATCCCTCTGAGCAGTACTTC. Translation gives CASSLSVSDPNPSEQYF.

The V and J genes are TRBV3-1 (or the pseudogene TRBV3-2) and TRBJ1-5, with unresolved D. The V gene's germline CDR1 is LGHDT and CDR2 YNNKEL (reference sequence). The ends were cut back, 0 bases at V and 3 bases at J, with 6 bases in the middle. The CDR3 has 14 residues. The CDR3 spells CASSQDGFNQPQHF. In DNA, the CDR3 is TGTGCCAGCAGCCAAGACGGATTCAATCAGCCCCAGCATTTT.

V usage is TRBV4-2 and J usage is TRBJ2-5, with D uncertain. CDR3 length equals 15 residues. The V end lost 0 bases, the J end lost 1 base, and 9 bases lay between the germline ends. Germline V gives CDR1 LGHNA, CDR2 YNFKEQ. The CDR3 bases are TGTGCCAGCAGCCAAGAGGGGAAAGGCCAAGAGACCCAGTACTTC. It codes for CASSQEGKGQETQYF.

V and J are TRBV5-6 and TRBJ2-7, with 7 bases matching TRBD2. The junction had 8 bases not matched to a gene; V was cut back by 4 bases and J by 1 base. CDR1 is SGHDT, CDR2 YYEEEE, per germline. This CDR3 is built from 15 residues. The chain's CDR3 is CASSRPGGLSYEQYF. The CDR3, as DNA: TGTGCCAGCAGCCGACCGGGGGGTCTTTCCTACGAGCAGTACTTC.

The count of this clone is one. This chain links TRBV3-1 (or the pseudogene TRBV3-2) with TRBJ2-1; 15 nucleotides match TRBD2. V lost 0 bases, J lost 6 bases, and 12 bases stayed unmatched. The CDR3 loop spans 20 amino acids. The germline V gene encodes CDR1 LGHDT and CDR2 YNNKEL (reference sequence). CDR3 protein: CASSQDGTSGRRGKPNEQFF. The CDR3, as DNA: TGTGCCAGCAGCCAAGACGGGACTAGCGGGAGGCGGGGCAAGCCCAATGAGCAGTTCTTC.

The genes are TRBV5-1 and TRBJ2-3; TRBD2 matches 9 bases. V lost 1 base and J lost 3; bases outside the gene matches: 3. CDR1 and CDR2 (germline): SGHRS, YFSETQ. The CDR3 runs 15 residues. Here the CDR3 DNA reads TGCGCCAGCAGCTTGTGGCTAGCGGGAACAGATACGCAGTATTTT. Protein product: CASSLWLAGTDTQYF.

This clone has only a few counts. V usage is TRBV28 and J usage is TRBJ2-3; the match to TRBD2 covers 13 bases. The CDR3 is made up of 19 amino acids. CDR1 is MDHEN, CDR2 SYDVKM, per germline. Trimming cost V 7 bases and J 0 bases; bases outside gene matches: 13. This CDR3 is CASNRPTGLAGHSTDTQYF. In nucleotides, the CDR3 is TGTGCCAGCAACAGACCGACGGGACTAGCGGGGCATAGCACAGATACGCAGTATTTT.

This clone was picked up one time. The genes are TRBV7-6 and TRBJ1-2; D perhaps matches TRBD1 (6 bases). From germline, CDR1 is SGHVS and CDR2 FNYEAQ. The CDR3 covers 14 residues. Trimming took off 4 bases at V and 4 bases at J, with 13 bases between the two ends. The CDR3 loop reads CASSSWTDSYGYTF. CDR3 DNA: TGTGCCAGCAGCTCCTGGACAGACTCCTATGGCTACACCTTC.

The rearrangement links TRBV14 to TRBJ1-1; 12 nucleotides match TRBD1. CDR1 is SGHDN, CDR2 FVKESK, per germline. This CDR3 has 18 residues. The J segment lost 3 bases and the V segment lost 2 bases, leaving 10 bases of the junction unmatched. The CDR3 region has the DNA TGTGCCAGCAGCCAAATTGGGACAGGGGGCGCGAAGGACACTGAAGCTTTCTTT. This codes for CASSQIGTGGAKDTEAFF.

This chain uses TRBV29-1 with TRBJ2-2; TRBD2 matches 7 bases. V shed 0 bases and J 1 base; nucleotides not matched to a gene: 5. Germline V gene lookup returns CDR1 SQVTM and CDR2 ANQGSEA. This CDR3 spans 16 amino acids. The CDR3 loop is CSVEEVTSLNTGELFF. DNA for the CDR3: TGCAGCGTTGAAGAAGTGACTAGCTTGAACACCGGGGAGCTGTTTTTT.

The chain employs TRBV24-1 and TRBJ2-2; D is unclear. Between the trimmed V and J ends, which lost 7 bases and 0 bases, there was a span of 11 bases. This CDR3 has 15 residues. CDR1 and CDR2 from the germline V gene are KGHDR and SFDVKD. The CDR3 sequence is CATRSGPTNTGELFF. The CDR3 DNA reads TGTGCCACCAGATCCGGACCGACGAACACCGGGGAGCTGTTTTTT.

The V call is TRBV7-3, the J call TRBJ2-1; D unclear. There are 13 residues in the CDR3. V lost 0 bases and J 9 bases, leaving 9 bases between the germline ends. CDR1 is SGHTA, CDR2 FQGTGA, per germline. In DNA, the CDR3 is TGTGCCAGCAGCTTAACACCGTTTAGTGAGCAGTTCTTC. It codes for CASSLTPFSEQFF.

CDR3 amino acids: CAWSEYRDTQQETQYF. Written as DNA, the CDR3 is TGTGCCTGGAGTGAATACCGGGACACTCAACAAGAGACCCAGTACTTC. This chain joins TRBV30 and TRBJ2-5; tentative D call: TRBD1 (6 bases). CDR3 size: 16 residues. Germline V gene sequence: CDR1 GTSNPN, CDR2 SVGIG (reference sequence). Trimming pared 1 base from V and 2 bases from J, leaving 17 bases between.

The CDR3 DNA reads as TGTGCCATCAATCCCCCGGACACAAACTATGGCTACACCTTC. This translates into CAINPPDTNYGYTF. This chain uses TRBV28 with TRBJ1-2, with a tentative D call TRBD1 (5 bases). From germline, CDR1 is MDHEN and CDR2 SYDVKM. There are 14 residues in the CDR3. V dropped 10 bases and J dropped 2 bases, with 17 bases sitting between them.

This clone was picked up one time. The chain links TRBV21-1 to TRBJ2-7; the table gives TRBD1 as D, unverified against the DNA. TRBV21-1 constitutes a pseudogene. The CDR3 totals 15 residues. This chain's CDR3 is CASSKVVNRGYEQYF. The CDR3 DNA reads as TGTGCCAGCAGCAAAGTGGTAAACAGGGGGTACGAGCAGTACTTC.

The V gene is TRBV24-1, the J gene TRBJ2-7, with D perhaps matching TRBD1 or TRBD2 (6 bases each). The length of the CDR3 is 14 residues. The germline gives CDR1 KGHDR, CDR2 SFDVKD. V gave up 6 bases and J gave up 0 bases, with 11 bases separating them. Written as DNA, the CDR3 is TGTGCCACCAGTCATGGGGGGCCCTCCTACGAGCAGTACTTC. Translation gives CATSHGGPSYEQYF.

V and J are TRBV4-2 and TRBJ1-2, with 9 positions matching TRBD1. This CDR3 spans 17 amino acids. CDR1 and CDR2 (germline): LGHNA, YNFKEQ. The V segment lost 4 bases and the J segment 6 bases; nucleotides outside the gene matches: 15. CDR3 in DNA: TGTGCCAGCAGCCCGGTGGGACAGGGAGTTCAAGTAGATGGCTACACCTTC. It yields the protein CASSPVGQGVQVDGYTF.